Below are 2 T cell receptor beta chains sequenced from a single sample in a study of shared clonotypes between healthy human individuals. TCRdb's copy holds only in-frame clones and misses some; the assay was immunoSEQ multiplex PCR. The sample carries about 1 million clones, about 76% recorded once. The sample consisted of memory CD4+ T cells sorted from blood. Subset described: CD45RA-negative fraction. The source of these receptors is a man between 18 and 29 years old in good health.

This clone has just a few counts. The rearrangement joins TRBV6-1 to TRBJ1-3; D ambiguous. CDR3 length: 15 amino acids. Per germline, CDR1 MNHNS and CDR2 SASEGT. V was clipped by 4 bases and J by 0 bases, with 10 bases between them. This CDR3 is CASSVVGGSGNTIYF. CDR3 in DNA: TGTGCCAGCAGTGTTGTCGGAGGCTCTGGAAACACCATATATTTT.

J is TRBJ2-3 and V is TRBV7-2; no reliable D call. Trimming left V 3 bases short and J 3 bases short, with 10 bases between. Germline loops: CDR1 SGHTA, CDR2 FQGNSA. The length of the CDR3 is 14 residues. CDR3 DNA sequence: TGTGCCAGCAGCTTCGCCGCAGGAACAGATACGCAGTATTTT. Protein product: CASSFAAGTDTQYF.